The 29 T cell receptor beta chains below come from one sample, sequenced in a study of T-cell reconstitution after alpha-beta-depleted transplantation in children. Using unique molecular identifiers, the investigators prepared the TCRbeta library. MiXCR, run by TCRdb on the PCR reads, gives a single entry per CDR3 protein. The table shows over 150,000 distinct CDR3 sequences, with roughly 6% occurring only once. Sequencing was performed on PBMCs, taken before TCRalphabeta/CD19-depleted stem cell transplant. These receptors all come from a girl in the first two years of life with combined immunodeficiency, due to receive a stem cell transplant.

At least ten counts were recorded for this clonotype. The chain joins TRBV5-1 to TRBJ2-1; D remains ambiguous. V was pared by 4 bases and J by 5 bases, with 16 bases between. Germline CDR1 reads SGHRS; CDR2 reads YFSETQ. The CDR3 is 15 amino acids. CDR3: CASSPLWRDDNEQFF. CDR3 bases: TGCGCCAGCAGCCCCCTATGGCGCGATGACAATGAGCAGTTCTTC.

This sequence joins TRBV5-1 and TRBJ2-2; weak D call: TRBD2 (5 bases). From germline, CDR1 is SGHRS and CDR2 YFSETQ. The CDR3 totals 15 residues. V was pared by 1 base and J by 1 base, with 8 bases between. In DNA form, the CDR3 reads TGCGCCAGCAGCTTGAGCGGACTGAACACCGGGGAGCTGTTTTTT. Translation: CASSLSGLNTGELFF.

This clonotype has at least ten counts. V usage is TRBV20-1 and J usage is TRBJ2-1; D not resolved. This CDR3 region has 12 residues. The germline V and J ends were trimmed by 4 bases and 5 bases, with 9 bases remaining between them. Germline-derived CDR1 and CDR2 are DFQATT and SNEGSKA (reference sequence). The CDR3 region is CSAISADNEQFF. Here the CDR3 DNA reads TGCAGTGCTATAAGCGCGGACAATGAGCAGTTCTTC.

At least ten counts were recorded for this clonotype. The chain has TRBV20-1 and TRBJ1-6; D not resolved. The ends were cut back, 1 base at V and 8 bases at J, with 15 bases in the middle. Per the germline V gene, CDR1 is DFQATT and CDR2 is SNEGSKA (reference sequence). There are 15 residues in the CDR3. CDR3 nucleotide sequence: TGCAGTGCTAGAGTCGCAGGAGTCCTTGATTCACCCCTCCACTTT. It codes for CSARVAGVLDSPLHF.

A remark on this clonotype: Being one base from a much bigger clone, this may be a read error. This is likely a read error, given that the CDR3 carries no conserved phenylalanine or tryptophan at its end. The chain employs TRBV4-3 and TRBJ1-5; perhaps TRBD1 as D (6 bases). Trimming took 1 base from V and 6 from J, leaving 7 bases between them. Germline CDR1 LGHNA, CDR2 YSLEER. The CDR3 consists of 13 residues. The CDR3 DNA reads as TGCGCCAGCAGCCAAGGAGGGGGTCAGCCCCAGCATTGT. Its protein product is CASSQGGGQPQHC.

This clonotype was observed a few times. The rearrangement joins TRBV20-1 to TRBJ1-2; D might be TRBD1 (5 bases). Germline lookup yields CDR1 DFQATT and CDR2 SNEGSKA (reference sequence). Trimming took off 6 bases at V and 6 bases at J, with 14 bases between the two ends. The CDR3 is made up of 12 amino acids. Here the CDR3 reads CSAPRRGNGYTF. The DNA of the CDR3 is TGCAGTGCCCCCAGGCGGGGGAATGGCTACACCTTC.

There are many counts of this clonotype. This chain uses TRBV5-6 with TRBJ2-7; 8 positions match TRBD1. The junction had 10 bases not matched to a gene; V was cut back by 1 base and J by 7 bases. This CDR3 has 15 residues. Germline CDR1 and CDR2: SGHDT and YYEEEE. The CDR3 DNA is TGTGCCAGCAGCTTGAGCCGGGACAGGAGGTGGGAGCAGTACTTC. It translates to CASSLSRDRRWEQYF.

This clonotype was seen many times. The chain joins TRBV12-3 or TRBV12-4 to TRBJ2-1, with 10 positions matching TRBD2. This CDR3 spans 15 amino acids. Unmatched junction bases numbered 5, after V lost 4 bases and J lost 5 bases. The CDR3 loop is CASSYGTSADNEQFF. The CDR3 coding sequence is TGTGCCAGCAGTTACGGGACTAGCGCGGACAATGAGCAGTTCTTC.

This clonotype was detected many times. V usage is TRBV7-2 and J usage is TRBJ2-3, with 7 positions matching TRBD2. The trim removed 3 bases at V and 4 bases at J, leaving 1 base unmatched. Per germline, CDR1 SGHTA and CDR2 FQGNSA. There are 13 residues in the CDR3. The CDR3 DNA reads as TGTGCCAGCAGCTTTAGCGGGTCAGATACGCAGTATTTT. This sequence encodes CASSFSGSDTQYF.

The sample holds a few counts of this clonotype. A much larger clone is a single base away; this may be a read error. A read error is likely, as this CDR3 ends without the conserved phenylalanine or tryptophan. The V gene is TRBV12-3 or TRBV12-4, the J gene TRBJ1-6; TRBD1 matches at 7 bases. The CDR3 has 14 residues. V lost 5 bases to trimming and J lost 8 bases; unmatched junction nucleotides: 6. This CDR3 reads CASSPQGGYSPLHC. The CDR3 DNA sequence: TGTGCCAGCAGTCCCCAGGGGGGGTATTCACCCCTCCACTGT.

This clonotype has a handful of counts. This chain joins TRBV20-1 and TRBJ2-3; 9 bases are a match to TRBD2. V was pared by 7 bases and J by 2 bases, with 7 bases of the junction left unmatched. The CDR3 is made up of 14 amino acids. Germline CDR1 and CDR2: DFQATT and SNEGSKA (reference sequence). The CDR3 is CSVRSGGPTDTQYF. CDR3 in DNA: TGCAGTGTACGCAGCGGGGGGCCCACAGATACGCAGTATTTT.

This clonotype was recorded many times. The V call is TRBV28, the J call TRBJ1-2, with D unresolved. This CDR3 has 12 amino acids. Germline values: CDR1 MDHEN, CDR2 SYDVKM. Trimming left V 2 bases short and J 6 bases short, with 7 bases between. The CDR3 DNA sequence: TGTGCCAGCAGTTTAAGCCATGATGGCTACACCTTC. It translates to CASSLSHDGYTF.

This clonotype was seen repeatedly, ten times or more. V is TRBV20-1 and J is TRBJ2-7, with TRBD2 identical over 10 bases. Losses at the gene ends were 8 bases for V and 2 bases for J; bases not matched to a gene: 0. The CDR3 is made up of 11 amino acids. From germline, CDR1 is DFQATT and CDR2 SNEGSKA (reference sequence). CDR3 bases: TGCAGTAGCGGGGGGGCCTACGAGCAGTACTTC. Its translation is CSSGGAYEQYF.

This clonotype was recorded at least ten times. The genes are TRBV7-8 and TRBJ1-2, with D tentatively TRBD1 (6 bases). Germline V gene lookup returns CDR1 SGHVS and CDR2 FQNEAQ. This CDR3 spans 13 amino acids. V lost 2 bases to trimming and J lost 6 bases, with 10 bases between them. In DNA form, the CDR3 reads TGTGCCAGCAGCTTAATAAGGACAGATGGCTACACCTTC. Amino acids: CASSLIRTDGYTF.

This clonotype has at least ten counts. In nucleotides, the CDR3 is TGCAGCGCCGTTGTGGGGGCGCGAGGCTACACCTTC. The encoded protein is CSAVVGARGYTF. The chain couples TRBV29-1 to TRBJ1-2; D is perhaps TRBD1 (6 bases). In germline, CDR1 is SQVTM, CDR2 ANQGSEA. The CDR3 contains 12 residues. V dropped 7 bases and J dropped 8 bases, with 17 bases sitting between them.

This clonotype was counted many times. CDR3 DNA sequence: TGTGCCAGCAGTTACCCGGGGGCCTACGAGCAGTACTTC. This codes for CASSYPGAYEQYF. The chain uses TRBV6-5 and TRBJ2-7; maybe TRBD2 (6 bases). CDR1 MNHEY and CDR2 SVGAGI come from the germline V gene. The V gene lost 2 bases and the J gene lost 2 bases, with 7 bases spanning the gap. The CDR3 spans 13 residues.

This clonotype was seen at least ten times. This rearrangement joins TRBV3-1 to TRBJ2-1, with 9 bases matching TRBD1. J was trimmed by 7 bases and V by 4 bases; bases with no gene match: 8. The CDR3 is 15 residues long. Looked up from germline, CDR1 is LGHDT and CDR2 is YNNKEL (reference sequence). Here the CDR3 reads CASSPIGTGPNEQFF. The DNA of the CDR3 is TGTGCCAGCAGCCCTATCGGGACAGGGCCGAATGAGCAGTTCTTC.

There are many counts of this clonotype. V usage is TRBV12-3 or TRBV12-4 and J usage is TRBJ2-7, with TRBD1 as a possible D gene (6 bases). V shed 0 bases and J shed 3 bases, with 9 bases lying between them. The CDR3 sequence is 14 residues long. CDR3 sequence reads: CASSLAGGDYEQYF. The CDR3 DNA is TGTGCCAGCAGTTTAGCAGGGGGAGACTACGAGCAGTACTTC.

This clonotype was counted at least ten times. This chain links TRBV20-1 with TRBJ2-2; 13 nucleotides line up with TRBD2. Germline lookup yields CDR1 DFQATT and CDR2 SNEGSKA (reference sequence). The CDR3 consists of 16 residues. The V gene end was trimmed by 5 bases and the J gene end by 4 bases; junction bases not matched to a gene: 7. In nucleotides, the CDR3 is TGCAGTGCTCGAGGACTAGCGGGAGATATCACCGGGGAGCTGTTTTTT. Protein sequence: CSARGLAGDITGELFF.

This clonotype appeared many times. The J gene is TRBJ1-4, the V gene TRBV28, with D possibly TRBD1 on 6 matching bases. Germline V gives CDR1 MDHEN, CDR2 SYDVKM. V was clipped by 6 bases and J by 3 bases, with 14 bases between them. CDR3 size: 15 residues. CDR3 in DNA: TGTGCCAGCAGCAAAAGGGGGGCCCCTAATGAAAAACTGTTTTTT. This codes for CASSKRGAPNEKLFF.

The rearrangement links TRBV2 to TRBJ2-7; weak D call: TRBD1 (5 bases). This CDR3 has 13 amino acids. The V end was cut by 5 bases, the J end by 2 bases, with 10 bases between. Per the germline V gene, CDR1 is SNHLY and CDR2 is FYNNEI. The CDR3 DNA sequence: TGTGCCAGCAGTAGACAGATTACCTACGAGCAGTACTTC. It is translated as CASSRQITYEQYF.

This clonotype came up many times. The chain has TRBV25-1 and TRBJ2-7, with D uncertain. The CDR3 sequence is 14 residues long. The germline gives CDR1 MGHDK, CDR2 SYGVNS. The germline V and J ends were trimmed by 1 base and 7 bases, with 14 bases remaining between them. The CDR3 protein is CASSEFPPGREQYF. The CDR3 DNA follows: TGTGCCAGCAGTGAATTTCCCCCGGGTCGGGAGCAGTACTTC.

The sample holds many counts of this clonotype. The genes are TRBV29-1 and TRBJ1-5; a weak D match, TRBD1 (5 bases). The CDR3 covers 13 residues. Germline lookup yields CDR1 SQVTM and CDR2 ANQGSEA. V was pared by 8 bases and J by 7 bases, with 18 bases between. CDR3 coding DNA: TGCAGCTGGGGGTCAGGGCTAGGACAGCCCCAGCATTTT. Its protein product is CSWGSGLGQPQHF.

The sample holds many counts of this clonotype. The chain links TRBV7-9 to TRBJ2-2, with unresolved D. V dropped 1 base and J dropped 3 bases, with 6 bases sitting between them. The germline gives CDR1 SEHNR, CDR2 FQNEAQ (reference sequence). CDR3 length: 14 residues. The CDR3 protein is CASSLEYDTGELFF. For the CDR3, the DNA is TGTGCCAGCAGCTTAGAATACGACACCGGGGAGCTGTTTTTT.

This clonotype was picked up many times. The junction and the germline gene differ at one end; a read error may be behind it. This chain connects TRBV6-5 to TRBJ2-3; TRBD2 is a possible D gene (6 bases). From germline, CDR1 is MNHEY and CDR2 SVGAGI. The CDR3 runs 16 residues. The CDR3 DNA sequence: TGTGCCAGCAGCTACTCGCGGGGAATAGGCACAGATACGCAGTATTTT. This encodes CASSYSRGIGTDTQYF.

This clonotype was counted ten times or more. The J gene is TRBJ2-7, the V gene TRBV27; 10 bases map to TRBD1. Germline-derived CDR1 and CDR2 are MNHEY and SMNVEV (reference sequence). The CDR3 runs 17 residues. With V trimmed by 5 bases and J by 2 bases, 12 bases remained unmatched. CDR3 DNA sequence: TGTGCCAGCAGTCCGTTCCAGTGGACAGGGGGGACCTACGAGCAGTACTTC. Protein: CASSPFQWTGGTYEQYF.

This clonotype appeared many times. This sequence joins TRBV11-2 and TRBJ2-1; D uncertain. V was cut by 4 bases and J by 4 bases, with 11 bases left in between. Germline V lookup: CDR1 SGHAT, CDR2 FQNNGV. The CDR3 totals 14 residues. The CDR3 reads CASSSDLTYNEQFF. The CDR3 nucleotides read TGTGCCAGCAGCTCAGACCTAACATACAATGAGCAGTTCTTC.

The J gene is TRBJ2-4, the V gene TRBV19; TRBD2 aligns across 10 bases. There are 16 residues in the CDR3. V gave up 5 bases and J gave up 3 bases; unmatched junction bases: 7. Germline loops: CDR1 LNHDA, CDR2 SQIVND (reference sequence). In DNA, the CDR3 is TGTGCCAGTAGTCCTCATAGCGGGGGGTTCAAAAACATTCAGTACTTC. As protein: CASSPHSGGFKNIQYF.

This clonotype showed up many times. The rearrangement joins TRBV6-5 to TRBJ2-1; D possibly corresponds to TRBD2 (7 bases). The CDR3 totals 16 residues. Germline assignment: CDR1 MNHEY and CDR2 SVGAGI. Deletions cut 6 bases from V and 6 bases from J, with 21 bases between. CDR3 nucleotide sequence: TGTGCCAGCAGCTATGGGGGGGGCGTCTTGGGCAATGAGCAGTTCTTC. Its translation: CASSYGGGVLGNEQFF.